This TCR beta chain appears in the sequencing data of a study of blood T cell repertoires in COVID-19. Germline V gene data show CDR1 as MDHEN and CDR2 as SYDVKM. This CDR3 has 18 amino acids. The V and J ends lost 7 bases and 3 bases, in that order; junction bases with no gene match: 17. Per the authors' pipeline: Researchers report that nucleated cell counts were estimated from reference gene primer amplification. TCRdb's copy holds only in-frame clones and misses some; the assay was immunoSEQ multiplex PCR. V and J calls and clone size are as listed in that table; D and trimming were resolved from the DNA. The sample consists of approximately 110,000 clones, roughly 83% of them appearing once.

The genes are TRBV28 and TRBJ2-2, with 7 bases lining up with TRBD1. The sequence came from a human donor in a cohort sampled during active COVID-19. The source material was peripheral blood. CDR3 bases: TGTGCCAGCAATAAAAATTTTCCGGGACAGCCCTACACCGGGGAGCTGTTTTTT. It encodes CASNKNFPGQPYTGELFF.